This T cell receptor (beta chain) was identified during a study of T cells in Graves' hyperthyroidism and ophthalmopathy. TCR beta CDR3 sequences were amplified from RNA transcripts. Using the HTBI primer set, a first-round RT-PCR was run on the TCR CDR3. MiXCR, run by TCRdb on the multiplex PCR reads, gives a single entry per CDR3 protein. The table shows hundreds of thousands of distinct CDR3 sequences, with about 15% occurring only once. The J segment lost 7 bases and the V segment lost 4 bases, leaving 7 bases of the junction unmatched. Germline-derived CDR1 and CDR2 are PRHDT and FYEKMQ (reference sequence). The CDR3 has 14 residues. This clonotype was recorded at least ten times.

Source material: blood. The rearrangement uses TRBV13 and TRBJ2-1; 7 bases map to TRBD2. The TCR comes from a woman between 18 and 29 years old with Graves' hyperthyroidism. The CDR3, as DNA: TGTGCCAGCAGCTCAGGACTAGGGGAGAATGAGCAGTTCTTC. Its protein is CASSSGLGENEQFF.